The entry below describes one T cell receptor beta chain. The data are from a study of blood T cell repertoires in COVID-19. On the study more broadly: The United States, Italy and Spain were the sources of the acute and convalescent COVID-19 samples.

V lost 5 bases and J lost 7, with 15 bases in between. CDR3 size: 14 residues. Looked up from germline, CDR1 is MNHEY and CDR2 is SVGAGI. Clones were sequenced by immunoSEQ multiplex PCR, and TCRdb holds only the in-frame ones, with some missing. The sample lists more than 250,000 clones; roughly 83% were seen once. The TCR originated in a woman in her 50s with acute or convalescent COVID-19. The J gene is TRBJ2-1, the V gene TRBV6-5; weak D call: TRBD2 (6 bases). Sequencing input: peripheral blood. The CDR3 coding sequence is TGTGCCAGCAGTCCGGACTACCTTGGGAATGAGCAGTTCTTC. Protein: CASSPDYLGNEQFF.